These T cell receptor beta chains were read from a single sample in a study of T cells in Graves' hyperthyroidism and ophthalmopathy. Using its own MiXCR run on the multiplex PCR reads, TCRdb lists one record per CDR3 protein. Among about 200,000 distinct CDR3 sequences listed, 17% were seen once. Sequencing used blood. All receptors derive from a woman between 45 and 60 years old with Graves' hyperthyroidism. CDR3s include the opening cysteine and the closing phenylalanine or tryptophan. The D gene is left open where the match is weak. Clone size appears in some rows only: once, few, many, or a class for an expanded clone.

TRBV10-3	TRBD2	many	TRBJ2-1	TGTGCCATCAGTGCAGCGGGAGGGCCGCGAGAGCAGTTCTTC	CAISAAGGPREQFF
TRBV27	-	many	TRBJ1-2	TGTGCCAGCAGTCCTACCCCAATAGGGGGCTACACCTTC	CASSPTPIGGYTF
TRBV13	TRBD1	many	TRBJ1-1	TGTGCCAGCAGCCCCTCGGGGACAGGGCGTGATGTAGCTTTCTTT	CASSPSGTGRDVAFF
TRBV12-3/TRBV12-4	-	many	TRBJ1-1	TGTGCCAGCAGTTTAGGTTGGGACCCCTACACTGAAGCTTTCTTT	CASSLGWDPYTEAFF
TRBV9	-	few	TRBJ1-4	TGTGCCAGCAGCTTTGGACTGGCGGCGGGAGAAAAACTGTTTTTT	CASSFGLAAGEKLFF
TRBV11-2	-	many	TRBJ2-7	TGTGCCAGCAGCCCGCAGATGGGCAGGGACGAGCAGTACTTC	CASSPQMGRDEQYF
TRBV20-1	-	-	TRBJ1-1	TGCAGTGCTAGAGATCAGGCAGGTTCCCACACTGAAGCTTTCTTT	CSARDQAGSHTEAFF
TRBV30	-	many	TRBJ1-6	TGTGCCTGGAGTACCCGGCGCGACAGGATCTCGGGTTCACCCCTCCACTTT	CAWSTRRDRISGSPLHF
TRBV7-2	TRBD2	-	TRBJ2-1	TGTGCCAGCAGCTCTAGCGGGGAGAACAATGAGCAGTTCTTC	CASSSSGENNEQFF
TRBV12-3/TRBV12-4	-	many	TRBJ1-2	TGTGCCATAAAGTTCCTCAAGGGCCGAGCTAACTATGGCTACACCTTC	CAIKFLKGRANYGYTF
TRBV7-9	-	many	TRBJ2-3	TGTGCCAGCAGCTTATTGGGGGGAAGCACAGATACGCAGTATTTT	CASSLLGGSTDTQYF
TRBV27	-	many	TRBJ2-7	TGTGCCAGCAGTCCGGGACCCTTTTCCGAGCAGTACTTC	CASSPGPFSEQYF
TRBV27	-	many	TRBJ2-3	TGTGCCAGCAGTTTATTGTCCGGGAGTAGCACAGATACGCAGTATTTT	CASSLLSGSSTDTQYF
TRBV3-1	-	-	TRBJ2-6	TGTGCCAGCAGCCCCAACGCATTGAGTATCCACGTCCTGACTTTC	CASSPNALSIHVLTF
TRBV5-1	-	many	TRBJ1-2	TGCGCCAGCAGCTTCGACGGGCCTAACTATGGCTACACCTTC	CASSFDGPNYGYTF
TRBV20-1	TRBD1	many	TRBJ2-7	TGCAGTGCTAACACCGGGACAGGGTTGGCCTACGAGCAGTACTTC	CSANTGTGLAYEQYF
TRBV20-1	-	many	TRBJ1-1	TGCAGTGCTAGAGATCTGGCGGGGAACACTGAAGCTTTCTTT	CSARDLAGNTEAFF
TRBV12-3/TRBV12-4	TRBD1	many	TRBJ2-2	TGTGCCAGCAGTTCGGCTCCGGGACAGGGGTACACCGGGGAGCTGTTTTTT	CASSSAPGQGYTGELFF
TRBV9	TRBD1	few	TRBJ2-3	TGTGCCAGCAGCGACGGGACAGCCACAGATACGCAGTATTTT	CASSDGTATDTQYF
TRBV2	TRBD1	many	TRBJ1-1	TGTGCCAGCGCGACAGGGCGAAGGAGTTGGACTGAAGCTTTCTTT	CASATGRRSWTEAFF
TRBV10-2	-	-	TRBJ2-3	TGCGCCAGCAGTGAATTTCCGGGGGCTGGCACAGATACGCAGTATTTT	CASSEFPGAGTDTQYF
TRBV7-2	TRBD2	-	TRBJ2-7	TGTGCCAGCAGCGGGAGAACGGGAGGAGGGTACGAGCAGTACTTC	CASSGRTGGGYEQYF
TRBV19	TRBD2	-	TRBJ2-7	TGTGCCAGTAGTATTTTCCTAGCGGGAGAAGGAGAGCAGTACTTC	CASSIFLAGEGEQYF
TRBV9	TRBD1	-	TRBJ2-7	TGTGCCAGCAGCCCCCGAGGGACAGGGAACCACGAGCAGTACTTC	CASSPRGTGNHEQYF
TRBV5-1	-	-	TRBJ1-1	TGCGCCAGCAGCTTGGAACAGACTGAAGCTTTCTTT	CASSLEQTEAFF
TRBV9	-	many	TRBJ1-1	TGTGCCAGCAGCCTCCTCGACAGGCAGAACACTGAAGCTTTCTTT	CASSLLDRQNTEAFF
TRBV10-3	-	many	TRBJ1-2	TGTGCCATCAGCAAGGACAGACATGGCTACACCTTC	CAISKDRHGYTF
TRBV5-1	TRBD2	many	TRBJ2-7	TGCGCCAGCAGCCCAGTGAGCGGGAGCTCCTACGAGCAGTACTTC	CASSPVSGSSYEQYF
TRBV11-2	-	many	TRBJ2-7	TGTGCCAGCAGCTTAGAGGGGAGGACGAAGTACTTC	CASSLEGRTKYF
TRBV6-1	TRBD2	many	TRBJ2-5	TGTGCCAGCAGTGAAACCCCGGGACTAGCCGAAGAGACCCAGTACTTC	CASSETPGLAEETQYF
TRBV7-9	-	many	TRBJ2-1	TGTGCCAGCAGCTACAGAATCCCCTCCTACAATGAGCAGTTCTTC	CASSYRIPSYNEQFF
TRBV5-1	-	few	TRBJ1-1	TGCGCCAGCACTCGGACAGCTATTAAGGACACTGAAGCTTTCTTT	CASTRTAIKDTEAFF
TRBV12-3/TRBV12-4	-	many	TRBJ1-5	TGTGCCAGCAGCTTAAACTATCAGCCCCAGCATTTT	CASSLNYQPQHF
TRBV5-1	TRBD2	few	TRBJ2-1	TGCGCCAGCAGCTTGGGACTAGCTGCAGATGAGCAGTTCTTC	CASSLGLAADEQFF
TRBV7-9	-	few	TRBJ2-1	TGTGCCAGCAGCTTACCCCGGGGTGACAATGAGCAGTTCTTC	CASSLPRGDNEQFF
TRBV6-1	TRBD1	few	TRBJ2-7	TGTGCCAGCAGTCCCCGACAGGGCTCCTCCTACGAGCAGTACTTC	CASSPRQGSSYEQYF
TRBV6-2/TRBV6-3	-	many	TRBJ2-7	TGTGCCAGCAGTACCCGGGGTAGCGGAAAGCAGTACTTC	CASSTRGSGKQYF